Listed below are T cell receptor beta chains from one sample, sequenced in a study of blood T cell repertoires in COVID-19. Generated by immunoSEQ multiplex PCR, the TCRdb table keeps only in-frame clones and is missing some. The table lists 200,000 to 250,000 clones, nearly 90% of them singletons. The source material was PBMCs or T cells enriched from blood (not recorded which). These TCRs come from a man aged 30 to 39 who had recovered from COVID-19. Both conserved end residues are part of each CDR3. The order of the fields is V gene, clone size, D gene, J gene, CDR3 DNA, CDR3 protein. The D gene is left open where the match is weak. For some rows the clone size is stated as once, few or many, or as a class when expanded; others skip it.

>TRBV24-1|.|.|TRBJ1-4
TGTGCCACCAGTATGCGCCTGACTAATGAAAAACTGTTTTTT
CATSMRLTNEKLFF
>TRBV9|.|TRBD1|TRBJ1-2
TGTGCCAGCAGCGCAGAGACAGGGAGCTATGGCTACACCTTC
CASSAETGSYGYTF
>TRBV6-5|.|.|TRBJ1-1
TGTGCCAGCAGGGGGGGATGGACGGTGGACACTGAAGCTTTCTTT
CASRGGWTVDTEAFF
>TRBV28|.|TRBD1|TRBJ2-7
TGTGCCAGCAGTTTATCTCTAGGGGGCGGCTACGAGCAGTACTTC
CASSLSLGGGYEQYF
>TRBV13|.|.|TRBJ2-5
TGTGCCAGCAGCTTAGCGGCAGGGCAAGAGACCCAGTACTTC
CASSLAAGQETQYF
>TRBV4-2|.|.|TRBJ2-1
TGTGCCAGCAGTACTAAACAGGGAGTAGGCAATGAGCAGTTCTTC
CASSTKQGVGNEQFF
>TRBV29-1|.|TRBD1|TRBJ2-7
TGCAGCGCCCGACGGGACAGGGGAACTGGCGAGCAGTACTTC
CSARRDRGTGEQYF
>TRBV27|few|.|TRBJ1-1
TGTGCCAGCAGTTTAGGTATGGCGGGGAACACTGAAGCTTTCTTT
CASSLGMAGNTEAFF
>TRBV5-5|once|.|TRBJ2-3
TGTGCCAGCAGCGGTGGGCCCACAGATACGCAGTATTTT
CASSGGPTDTQYF
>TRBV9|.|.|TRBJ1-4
TGTGCCAGCAGCTCCCGCGGCCCTACTAATGAAAAACTGTTTTTT
CASSSRGPTNEKLFF
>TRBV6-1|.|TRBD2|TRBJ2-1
TGTGCCAGCAGTGAACCGACTAGCGGGGTACCTAATGAGCAGTTCTTC
CASSEPTSGVPNEQFF
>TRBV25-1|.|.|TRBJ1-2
TGTGCCAGCCGGGACTCAGCTAACTATGGCTACACCTTC
CASRDSANYGYTF
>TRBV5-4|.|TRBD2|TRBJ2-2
TGTGCCAGCAGCCAACCGGGACTAGCGGGGGGTTCCGGGGAGCTGTTTTTT
CASSQPGLAGGSGELFF
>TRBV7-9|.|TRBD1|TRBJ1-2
TGTGCCAGCAGTACTACAGGGGGCTCTAACTATGGCTACACCTTC
CASSTTGGSNYGYTF
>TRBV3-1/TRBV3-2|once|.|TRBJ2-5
TGTGCCAGCAGCCGGTCCGCTCGCGGTCCCCAGGAGACCCAGTACTTC
CASSRSARGPQETQYF
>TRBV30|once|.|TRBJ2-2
TGTGCCTGGAGTGTTGTGACTGTGACGAACACCGGGGAGCTGTTTTTT
CAWSVVTVTNTGELFF
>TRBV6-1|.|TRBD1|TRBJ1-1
TGTGCCAGCAGTGATGCTGCCGGGACAGGGGGCACTGAAGCTTTCTTT
CASSDAAGTGGTEAFF
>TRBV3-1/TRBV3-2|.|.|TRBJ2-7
TGTGCCAGCAGCCAAGAGCACAGATCCTACGAGCAGTACTTC
CASSQEHRSYEQYF
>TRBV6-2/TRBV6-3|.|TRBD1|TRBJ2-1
TGTGCCAGCAGTGCAGGAACAGGGGGCGATTGGAATGAGCAGTTCTTC
CASSAGTGGDWNEQFF
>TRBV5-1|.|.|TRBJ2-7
TGCGCCAGCAGTCCCTCCCTCATGAACCGGGGAGAGCAGTACTTC
CASSPSLMNRGEQYF
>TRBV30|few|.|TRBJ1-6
TGTGCCTGGAGTTTCCGGGGGACGGGGTCACCCCTCCACTTT
CAWSFRGTGSPLHF
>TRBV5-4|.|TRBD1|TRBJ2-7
TGTGCCAGCAGCTTGGGAGGACAGGACCCCTACGAGCAGTACTTC
CASSLGGQDPYEQYF
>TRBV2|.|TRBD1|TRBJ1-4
TGTGCCAGCAGCGGACAGGGGGCGACTAATGAAAAACTGTTTTTT
CASSGQGATNEKLFF
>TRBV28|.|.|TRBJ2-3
TGTGCCAGCAGGGGGGGTGGAGTCACAGATACGCAGTATTTT
CASRGGGVTDTQYF
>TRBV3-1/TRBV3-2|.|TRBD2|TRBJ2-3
TGTGCCAGCAGCCTCCGTGGGACTAGCGGGAGAGCTAGCACAGATACGCAGTATTTT
CASSLRGTSGRASTDTQYF
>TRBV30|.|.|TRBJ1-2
TGTGCCTGGAGTACCCGGACAGATTTCTATGGCTACACCTTC
CAWSTRTDFYGYTF
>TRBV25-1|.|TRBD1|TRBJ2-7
TGTGCCAGCAGTGATCCCCCGGGACAGGGGCTATACGAGCAGTACTTC
CASSDPPGQGLYEQYF
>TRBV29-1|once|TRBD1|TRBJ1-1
TGCAGCGGTACAGGGGAGTTGGGCACTGAAGCTTTCTTT
CSGTGELGTEAFF
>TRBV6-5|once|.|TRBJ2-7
TGTGCCAGCAGCTACAGGGACTCTTTGGACGAGCAGTACTTC
CASSYRDSLDEQYF
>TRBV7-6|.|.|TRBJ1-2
TGTGCCAGCAGTCCTACAGGGTCCTATGGCTACACCTTC
CASSPTGSYGYTF
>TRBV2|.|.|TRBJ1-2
TGTGCCAGCAGTCATCCCCAGGGGATGGGCTATGGCTACACCTTC
CASSHPQGMGYGYTF
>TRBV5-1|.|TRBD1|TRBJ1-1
TGCGCCAGCAGTTCCGGGACAGTGGAAGCTTTCTTT
CASSSGTVEAFF
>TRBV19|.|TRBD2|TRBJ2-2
TGTGCCAGCCCCGGGACTAGCGGGAGTTCCGGGGAGCTGTTTTTT
CASPGTSGSSGELFF
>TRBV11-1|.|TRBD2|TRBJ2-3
TGTGCCAGCAGCTACCCCGGGACTAAAAGCACAGATACGCAGTATTTT
CASSYPGTKSTDTQYF
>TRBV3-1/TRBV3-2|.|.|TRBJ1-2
TGTGCCAGCAGCCAAGGAGAGTATTATGGCTACACCTTC
CASSQGEYYGYTF
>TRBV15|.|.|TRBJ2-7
TGTGCCACCAGCCCACAGGGTTCCTACGAGCAGTACTTC
CATSPQGSYEQYF
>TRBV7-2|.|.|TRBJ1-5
TGTGCCAGCAGCCCCTCCGGGACTCCTAATCAGCCCCAGCATTTT
CASSPSGTPNQPQHF
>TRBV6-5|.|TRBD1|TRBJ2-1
TGTGCCAGCTCCCTGGGGACAGGGGACTACAATGAGCAGTTCTTC
CASSLGTGDYNEQFF
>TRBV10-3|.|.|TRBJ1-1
TGTGCCATCGGTAAGGACACGAACACTGAAGCTTTCTTT
CAIGKDTNTEAFF
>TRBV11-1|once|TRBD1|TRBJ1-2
TGTGCCAGCAGCGCATCCGGGACAGGGGTCGGCTACACCTTC
CASSASGTGVGYTF
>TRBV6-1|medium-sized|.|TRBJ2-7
TGTGCCAGCAGTGCGGTCACGGGATCCCCGGGGTACGAGCAGTACTTC
CASSAVTGSPGYEQYF
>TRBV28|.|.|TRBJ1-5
TGTGCCAGCATTATGGGGGGGACGGGCCAGCCCCAGCATTTT
CASIMGGTGQPQHF
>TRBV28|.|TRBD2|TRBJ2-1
TGTGCCAGCAGGACCCTCCTGGGGGGACTAGCCGTAGGCTCCTACAATGAGCAGTTCTTC
CASRTLLGGLAVGSYNEQFF
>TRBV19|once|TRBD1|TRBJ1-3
TGTGCCACTACCGACAGGGAGCTCGGAAACACCATATATTTT
CATTDRELGNTIYF
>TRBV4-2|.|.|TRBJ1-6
TGTGCCAGCAGCCAAAGGCAGGCCACCTCAAATTCACCCCTCCACTTT
CASSQRQATSNSPLHF
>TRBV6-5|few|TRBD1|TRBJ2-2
TGTGCCAGCAGTTCCGGGACAGGGGTAACCGGGGAGCTGTTTTTT
CASSSGTGVTGELFF
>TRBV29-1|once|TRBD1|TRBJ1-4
TGCAGCGTTGGGAGATTTGGGGACAGGGCTGAAAAACTGTTTTTT
CSVGRFGDRAEKLFF
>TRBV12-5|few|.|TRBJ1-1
TGTGCTAGTGGACGGGCGGAGGGCACTGAAGCTTTCTTT
CASGRAEGTEAFF
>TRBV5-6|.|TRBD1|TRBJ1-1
TGTGCCAGCAGCTTCGACGGGACAGACATGAACACTGAAGCTTTCTTT
CASSFDGTDMNTEAFF
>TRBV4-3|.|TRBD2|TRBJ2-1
TGCGCCAGCAGCCAAATTAGCGGGGGGTCCTACAATGAGCAGTTCTTC
CASSQISGGSYNEQFF
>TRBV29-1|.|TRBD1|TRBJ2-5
TGCAGCGTTGAAGATATAGGGGACAGGGGGCTGGAGACCCAGTACTTC
CSVEDIGDRGLETQYF
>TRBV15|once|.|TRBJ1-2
TGTGCCACCAGCTTACAGGGTAACTATGGCTACACCTTC
CATSLQGNYGYTF
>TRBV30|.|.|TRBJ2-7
TGTGCCTGGAGTGTAACAGGGTACTACGAGCAGTACTTC
CAWSVTGYYEQYF
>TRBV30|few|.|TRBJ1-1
TGTGCCTGGAATTACGGGGGAGGCACTGAAGCTTTCTTT
CAWNYGGGTEAFF
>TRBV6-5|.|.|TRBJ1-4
TGTGCCAGCAGGGGGGCGGGCGCAAGCGAAAAACTGTTTTTT
CASRGAGASEKLFF